The 28 T cell receptor beta chains below all came from one sample that was sequenced in a study of blood T cells in healthy people across ages. A second PCR of 7 to 11 cycles used a sample-barcoded 5' primer and a J-beta primer mix. TCRdb passed the 5' RACE reads through MiXCR, listing each CDR3 protein once. The table lists more than 800,000 distinct CDR3 sequences, 45% of them singletons. The material sequenced was blood. These receptors all stem from a woman aged 55-70 years in good health.

A remark on this clonotype: It may be a read error: a sequence one base away is much more abundant. The V gene is TRBV7-8, the J gene TRBJ2-4; maybe TRBD2 (6 bases). Trimming removed 4 bases at V and 15 bases at J, with 22 bases between. The CDR3 has 14 amino acids. Germline values: CDR1 SGHVS, CDR2 FQNEAQ. CDR3 sequence: CASSSWGETYERYF. The CDR3, as DNA: TGTGCCAGCAGCTCCTGGGGGGAAACCTACGAGCGGTACTTC.

The chain uses TRBV11-2 and TRBJ2-7, with D possibly being TRBD2 (7 bases). The CDR3 has 17 residues. Per germline, CDR1 SGHAT and CDR2 FQNNGV. Trimming took 5 bases from V and 0 from J, leaving 20 bases between them. This CDR3 is CASSRLGGALSSYEQYF. CDR3 sequence (DNA): TGTGCCAGCAGCCGCCTAGGGGGGGCCCTTAGCTCCTACGAGCAGTACTTC.

To note about this clonotype: No conserved phenylalanine or tryptophan is present at the end of the CDR3, so a read error is the likely explanation. The rearrangement joins TRBV29-1 to TRBJ1-2, with a possible D match to TRBD1 (6 bases). The CDR3 loop spans 13 amino acids. Per germline, CDR1 SQVTM and CDR2 ANQGSEA. Here the CDR3 reads CSGSYRVNDGYTV. DNA of the CDR3: TGCAGCGGGAGTTACAGGGTTAACGATGGCTACACCGTC.

The chain links TRBV6-1 to TRBJ2-1; possibly TRBD2 for D (5 bases). The germline CDR1 and CDR2 sequences are MNHNS and SASEGT. This CDR3 spans 14 amino acids. The V gene lost 4 bases and the J gene lost 12 bases, with 19 bases spanning the gap. The CDR3 sequence is CASSGTGQPNGQFF. CDR3 coding DNA: TGTGCCAGCAGTGGGACTGGCCAACCGAACGGGCAGTTCTTC.

This clonotype showed up just a few times. The chain employs TRBV7-9 and TRBJ2-5, with D maybe TRBD1 (6 bases). The CDR3 runs to 15 residues. Germline V lookup: CDR1 SEHNR, CDR2 FQNEAQ (reference sequence). V was clipped by 0 bases and J by 5 bases, with 13 bases between them. The CDR3 loop is CASSLAGAAGETQYF. CDR3 nucleotides: TGTGCCAGCAGCTTAGCGGGGGCCGCTGGGGAGACCCAGTACTTC.

CDR3 protein: CASGSVGWTQYF. The CDR3 coding sequence is TGTGCCAGCGGATCCGTGGGTTGGACCCAGTACTTC. This chain connects TRBV7-9 to TRBJ2-5; the D is unclear. CDR3 length: 12 residues. V was trimmed by 8 bases and J by 7 bases, leaving 14 bases between them. The germline CDR1 and CDR2 sequences are SEHNR and FQNEAQ (reference sequence).

This clonotype occurred once. CDR3 amino acids: CASSLWDSLGTYEQYF. The CDR3 DNA sequence: TGTGCCAGCAGTTTATGGGACTCCCTAGGAACCTACGAGCAGTACTTC. The rearrangement joins TRBV28 to TRBJ2-7, with D perhaps matching TRBD2 (5 bases). V lost 0 bases and J lost 2, with 14 bases in between. Germline V CDR1 and CDR2: MDHEN, SYDVKM. This CDR3 spans 16 amino acids. Based on the CDR3 plus reference TRBV28 and TRBJ2-7, the full variable domain is DVKVTQSSRYLVKRTGEKVFLECVQDMDHENMFWYRQDPGLGLRLIYFSYDVKMKEKGDIPEGYSVSREKKERFSLILESASTNQTSMYLCASSLWDSLGTYEQYFGPGTRLTVT.

As regards this clonotype: An end of the junction differs from the germline gene, which may be a read error. The chain recombines TRBV3-1 with TRBJ2-2, with D unresolved. The germline CDR1 and CDR2 sequences are LGHDT and YNNKEL (reference sequence). The CDR3 runs to 15 residues. CDR3 DNA: TGTGTCAGCAGACATACCGATATTGACACCGGGGAGCTGTTTTTT. Its translation is CVSRHTDIDTGELFF.

This clonotype showed up just a few times. The J gene is TRBJ2-3, the V gene TRBV20-1; 9 bases agree with TRBD2. The CDR3 sequence is 14 residues long. The germline V gene encodes CDR1 DFQATT and CDR2 SNEGSKA (reference sequence). The V gene end was trimmed by 4 bases and the J gene end by 2 bases; junction bases not matched to a gene: 4. The CDR3 bases are TGCAGTGCTAAGACTAGCGGTTACACAGATACGCAGTATTTT. This encodes CSAKTSGYTDTQYF.

This clonotype was seen ten or more times. The V gene is TRBV24-1, the J gene TRBJ2-5, with D tentatively TRBD1 or TRBD2 (6 bases each). Germline CDR1 reads KGHDR; CDR2 reads SFDVKD. V shed 5 bases and J shed 3 bases, with 9 bases lying between them. This CDR3 is built from 13 residues. DNA for the CDR3: TGTGCCACCAGTGGAAGGGGGGAAGAGACCCAGTACTTC. It is translated as CATSGRGEETQYF.

This rearrangement joins TRBV10-3 to TRBJ2-7; 8 nucleotides align to TRBD1. Germline V lookup: CDR1 ENHRY, CDR2 SYGVKD. J was trimmed by 5 bases and V by 2 bases; bases with no gene match: 5. There are 14 residues in the CDR3. CDR3 DNA sequence: TGTGCCATCAGTGAGACCCAGGGGGCCCACGAGCAGTACTTC. Protein product: CAISETQGAHEQYF.

This chain connects TRBV6-2 or TRBV6-3 to TRBJ2-7; D might be TRBD1 or TRBD2, each matching 5 bases. Germline CDR1 is MNHEY and CDR2 is SVGEGT. V was shortened by 7 bases and J by 10 bases, with 17 bases between the two germline ends. This CDR3 comprises 12 residues. For the CDR3, the DNA is TGTGCCAGCACCTCGGGCCTGGGACGCCAGTACTTC. This encodes CASTSGLGRQYF.

The J gene is TRBJ2-6, the V gene TRBV5-1; perhaps D is TRBD1 or TRBD2 (6 bases each). CDR3 length: 17 amino acids. Per germline, CDR1 SGHRS and CDR2 YFSETQ. The V gene lost 0 bases and the J gene lost 2 bases, with 12 bases spanning the gap. DNA of the CDR3: TGCGCCAGCAGCTTGGTCCCGGGGGCGACTGGGGCCAACGTCCTGACTTTC. Translation gives CASSLVPGATGANVLTF.

The V and J genes are TRBV5-1 and TRBJ2-3; TRBD2 aligns across 9 bases. CDR3 length: 15 amino acids. In germline, CDR1 is SGHRS, CDR2 YFSETQ. V lost 4 bases to trimming and J lost 5 bases; unmatched junction nucleotides: 8. The CDR3 DNA follows: TGCGCCAGCAGCCCAGGGACTAGCCAGAGAGATACGCAGTATTTT. It codes for CASSPGTSQRDTQYF. Full variable domain (outside the CDR3, taken from reference TRBV5-1 and TRBJ2-3): KAGVTQTPRYLIKTRGQQVTLSCSPISGHRSVSWYQQTPGQGLQFLFEYFSETQRNKGNFPGRFSGRQFSNSRSEMNVSTLELGDSALYLCASSPGTSQRDTQYFGPGTRLTVL.

The chain is built from TRBV6-1 and TRBJ2-4; perhaps TRBD1 as D (8 bases). Germline V gives CDR1 MNHNS, CDR2 SASEGT. Trimming took off 3 bases at V and 13 bases at J, with 22 bases between the two ends. This CDR3 region has 15 residues. The CDR3 nucleotides are TGTGCCAGCAGTGAGACAGGGGCAGCGGGAAATGAGCAGTACTTC. Its translation is CASSETGAAGNEQYF.

This clonotype has a handful of counts. The chain links TRBV7-8 to TRBJ2-7; 7 nucleotides agree with TRBD1. Trimming cost V 7 bases and J 1 base; bases outside gene matches: 13. The germline V gene encodes CDR1 SGHVS and CDR2 FQNEAQ. The CDR3 has 16 amino acids. In DNA, the CDR3 is TGTGCCAGCACCCCAGGGACAGCCGACGATTCCTACGAGCAGTACTTC. This gives the protein CASTPGTADDSYEQYF.

This chain connects TRBV13 to TRBJ2-7; perhaps TRBD1 as D (5 bases). Germline V gene sequence: CDR1 PRHDT, CDR2 FYEKMQ (reference sequence). V lost 4 bases, J lost 2 bases, and 12 bases lay in between. This CDR3 region has 14 residues. CDR3 sequence: CASSSDTAPYEQYF. CDR3 nucleotides: TGTGCCAGCAGCTCGGACACCGCCCCCTACGAGCAGTACTTC.

The V gene is TRBV28, the J gene TRBJ2-7, with 10 bases that match TRBD2. Trimming at V came to 5 bases and at J to 0 bases, leaving 7 bases not matched to a gene. The length of the CDR3 is 16 residues. CDR1 MDHEN and CDR2 SYDVKM come from the germline V gene. The CDR3 is CASSVLAGRSSYEQYF. As DNA, the CDR3 is TGTGCCAGCAGTGTACTAGCGGGAAGGAGCTCCTACGAGCAGTACTTC.

The rearrangement joins TRBV20-1 to TRBJ2-3; D uncertain. Deletions cut 2 bases from V and 2 bases from J, with 8 bases between. Germline CDR1 is DFQATT and CDR2 is SNEGSKA (reference sequence). This CDR3 region has 13 residues. The CDR3 spells CSARLSPTDTQYF. The CDR3 DNA follows: TGCAGTGCTAGATTGTCACCCACAGATACGCAGTATTTT.

V usage is TRBV9 and J usage is TRBJ2-3; D gene unclear. This CDR3 contains 14 residues. Trimming took 0 bases from V and 2 from J, leaving 7 bases between them. CDR1 is SGDLS, CDR2 YYNGEE, per germline. This CDR3 is CASSVEEFTDTQYF. CDR3 sequence (DNA): TGTGCCAGCAGCGTAGAGGAATTCACAGATACGCAGTATTTT.

This clonotype turned up a few times. The chain couples TRBV6-6 to TRBJ2-7; 15 bases fit TRBD2. J lost 4 bases, V lost 6 bases, and 4 bases had no gene match. The CDR3 length is 15 residues. The germline V gene encodes CDR1 MNHNY and CDR2 SVGAGI (reference sequence). CDR3 in amino acids: CASRGTSGRPYEQYF. The CDR3 nucleotides are TGTGCCAGCAGGGGGACTAGCGGGAGGCCATACGAGCAGTACTTC.

This clonotype was found a few times. The CDR3 reads CSAGTQGARYEQYF. CDR3 nucleotides: TGCAGTGCCGGTACCCAGGGGGCGCGCTACGAGCAGTACTTC. The gene calls are TRBV20-1 and TRBJ2-7; 8 bases are a match to TRBD1. The CDR3 length is 14 residues. CDR1 and CDR2 (germline): DFQATT, SNEGSKA (reference sequence). J was trimmed by 3 bases and V by 6 bases; bases with no gene match: 10.

This chain uses TRBV7-2 with TRBJ2-3; no clear D. This CDR3 comprises 15 residues. Trimming took off 2 bases at V and 2 bases at J, with 11 bases between the two ends. Germline V gives CDR1 SGHTA, CDR2 FQGNSA. As DNA, the CDR3 is TGTGCCAGCAGCTTAAATGACTTCTTCACAGATACGCAGTATTTT. Protein product: CASSLNDFFTDTQYF.

The rearrangement joins TRBV3-1 to TRBJ2-1, with D uncertain. This CDR3 has 16 residues. With 1 base removed from V and 7 bases from J, the gap between germline ends came to 17 bases. The germline gives CDR1 LGHDT, CDR2 YNNKEL (reference sequence). This CDR3 is CASSQGRMNGLNEQFF. Written as DNA, the CDR3 is TGTGCCAGCAGCCAAGGAAGGATGAACGGATTAAATGAGCAGTTCTTC.

This rearrangement joins TRBV6-2 or TRBV6-3 to TRBJ2-1; maybe TRBD2 (5 bases). Trimming stripped 4 bases from V and 6 bases from J, with 7 bases between. Germline lookup yields CDR1 MNHEY and CDR2 SVGEGT. The CDR3 length is 12 residues. CDR3 bases: TGTGCCAGCAGTTGGACTGCCAATGAGCAGTTCTTC. Translation: CASSWTANEQFF.

This chain links TRBV27 with TRBJ2-5; maybe TRBD1 (5 bases). Trimming left V 5 bases short and J 4 bases short, with 17 bases between. Germline V lookup: CDR1 MNHEY, CDR2 SMNVEV (reference sequence). The CDR3 contains 15 residues. The CDR3 DNA sequence: TGTGCCAGCAGTGAGGCAGGGCCATGGGGAGAGACCCAGTACTTC. Encoded protein: CASSEAGPWGETQYF.

This clonotype occurred a few times. The chain uses TRBV7-9 and TRBJ2-5; D is undetermined. V lost 1 base to trimming and J lost 2 bases, with 11 bases between them. Germline V gives CDR1 SEHNR, CDR2 FQNEAQ (reference sequence). This CDR3 is built from 15 residues. This chain's CDR3 is CASSLGSGRQETQYF. The CDR3 DNA follows: TGTGCCAGCAGCTTAGGGTCGGGCAGGCAAGAGACCCAGTACTTC.

In regard to this clonotype: Since a much larger clone is just one base distant, this may be a read error. The CDR3 loop reads CASNSGLAGDRLSYEQYF. As DNA, the CDR3 is TGTGCCAGCAACTCGGGACTAGCGGGAGACCGCCTCTCCTACGAGCAGTACTTC. The chain couples TRBV7-2 to TRBJ2-5; 14 positions agree with TRBD2. The end of the DNA is better explained by TRBJ2-7, so the J call may be wrong. Per the germline V gene, CDR1 is SGHTA and CDR2 is FQGNSA. The CDR3 covers 18 residues.